The clone carrying this TCR beta chain turned up a few times. The antigen is not known. The data stem from a study of PD-1 blockade in classical Hodgkin lymphoma. Study outcomes and limitations: Patients with a complete response exhibited baseline diversity comparable to newly diagnosed patients. Some patients started nivolumab under 1 year after ASCT, and they were excluded.

The repertoire was sequenced with immunoSEQ multiplex PCR; TCRdb's copy has only in-frame clones and lacks some. Altogether some 41,000 clones are present, about 79% being singletons, with the ten largest covering 10% to 11%. The germline CDR1 and CDR2 sequences are SGHTA and FQGNSA. The CDR3 extends over 15 amino acids. Trimming at V came to 0 bases and at J to 2 bases, leaving 2 bases not matched to a gene. Every patient was affected by relapse after autologous stem cell transplantation, while exposure to brentuximab vedotin was not uniform. V gene TRBV7-2 combines with J gene TRBJ2-3; 7 bases match TRBD2. The specimen comprised peripheral blood mononuclear cells (PBMCs), sampled at baseline. This TCR derives from a human donor with classical Hodgkin lymphoma. The CDR3 nucleotides are TGTGCCAGCAGCTTAGCGGGAGGGCCCACAGATACGCAGTATTTT. Protein sequence: CASSLAGGPTDTQYF.